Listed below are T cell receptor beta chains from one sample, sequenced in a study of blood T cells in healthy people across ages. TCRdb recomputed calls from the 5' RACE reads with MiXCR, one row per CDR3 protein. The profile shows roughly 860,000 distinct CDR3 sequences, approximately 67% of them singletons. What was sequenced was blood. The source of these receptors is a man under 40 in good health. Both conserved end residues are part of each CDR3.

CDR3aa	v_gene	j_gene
CASSSISPTGTNEKLFF	TRBV27	TRBJ1-4
CASSQDRSGLYGYTF	TRBV3-1	TRBJ1-2
CASSSGQSLGTQYF	TRBV12-3/TRBV12-4	TRBJ2-5
CASSYDGTRINSPLHF	TRBV5-1	TRBJ1-6
CASGQGTGPETQYF	TRBV4-2	TRBJ2-5
CASSFRDREHEQYF	TRBV11-1	TRBJ2-7
CASSHWTSDQTDTQYF	TRBV3-1	TRBJ2-3
CASRTGQGYEQYF	TRBV6-1	TRBJ2-7
CASSEFGGQNYGYTF	TRBV2	TRBJ1-2
CASSLIGGAGKAFF	TRBV7-9	TRBJ1-1
CASSFGQVAYEQYF	TRBV5-1	TRBJ2-7
CASSQEKGAAGGETQYF	TRBV4-1	TRBJ2-5
CSGEVDYNEQFF	TRBV20-1	TRBJ2-1
CASSLERGPATDTQYF	TRBV5-1	TRBJ2-3
CASSYMRNTEAFF	TRBV6-2/TRBV6-3	TRBJ1-1
CASSFDLNQPQHF	TRBV7-2	TRBJ1-5
CASRGGRGSVGTQYF	TRBV7-2	TRBJ2-5
CASSLPGGYEQFF	TRBV28	TRBJ2-1
CASSQDGRSGSPLHF	TRBV9	TRBJ1-6
CSIHNEQFF	TRBV20-1	TRBJ2-1
CASSTPTGGIDTQYF	TRBV5-1	TRBJ2-3
CASSPWDRGGQPQHF	TRBV28	TRBJ1-5
CASSLTGTGPFYEQYF	TRBV5-6	TRBJ2-7
CASSQVGGANLQETQYF	TRBV4-3	TRBJ2-5
CASRVQGGNSPLHF	TRBV14	TRBJ1-6
CASSLAGVGYTF	TRBV7-9	TRBJ1-2
CASGGGLHEQYF	TRBV6-6	TRBJ2-7
CASSDGEGRYNEQFF	TRBV6-4	TRBJ2-1
CAISEGRQDNSPLHF	TRBV10-3	TRBJ1-6
CASSGRSRRTDTQYF	TRBV28	TRBJ2-3
CASTPGSGMNQYF	TRBV6-2/TRBV6-3	TRBJ2-4
CASSPQEGEQTQYF	TRBV6-5	-
CASSSHRLAGRSYEQYF	TRBV6-2/TRBV6-3	TRBJ2-7
CASSVGRLSYEQYF	TRBV9	TRBJ2-7
CASSSVSGGTYEQYF	TRBV7-9	-
CASSYLTGGPYEQYF	TRBV6-2/TRBV6-3	TRBJ2-7
CASRTTASSYNSPLHF	TRBV6-5	TRBJ1-6
CASSPTGTKDYGYTF	TRBV5-1	TRBJ1-2
CASSIGTGQWTETQYF	TRBV9	TRBJ2-5
CASSVRGTVQDEQFF	TRBV9	TRBJ2-1
CASSLSEDHSYEQYF	TRBV27	-
CASSLGPLQGDEQYF	TRBV5-1	TRBJ2-7
CASSEAGTNYGYTF	TRBV2	TRBJ1-2
CASSYGRDGYTF	TRBV6-6	TRBJ1-2
CASSHGTTSSYNEQFF	TRBV4-2	TRBJ2-1
CASSLARAGMSTDTQYF	TRBV7-2	TRBJ2-3
CASSASDFYSYNEQFF	TRBV9	TRBJ2-1
CASSGSGGPYNERFF	TRBV6-5	TRBJ2-1
CASSYGTGDTQYF	TRBV5-8	TRBJ2-3
CASSGPDTSYEQYF	TRBV25-1	TRBJ2-7
CSAREVLGKGQYF	TRBV20-1	TRBJ2-7
CSVVGAGFADTQYF	TRBV29-1	TRBJ2-3
CASSVLATSYEQYF	TRBV9	TRBJ2-7
CAWSALMGTEAFF	TRBV30	TRBJ1-1
CATSLRASGSFAFF	TRBV15	TRBJ1-1
CSVQTYEQYF	TRBV29-1	TRBJ2-7
CASRASGNPQFF	TRBV14	TRBJ2-1
CAGSQPGLAGPSTDTQYF	TRBV4-2	TRBJ2-3
CASSQGLSSMYEQYF	TRBV3-1	TRBJ2-7
CASSTQSRENTGELFF	TRBV14	TRBJ2-2